Listed below are T cell receptor beta chains from one sample, sequenced in a study of shared T cell receptors in the human thymus. The repertoire was sequenced with immunoSEQ multiplex PCR; TCRdb's copy has only in-frame clones and lacks some. This repertoire shows about 380,000 clones, approximately 95% found once; its top ten account for roughly 0.021%. The specimen sequenced was thymocytes. The receptors stem from a human donor. The CDR3 runs from the conserved cysteine through the conserved F or W.

V	J	CDR3
TRBV10-2	TRBJ1-4	CASSGRNEKLFF
TRBV7-9	TRBJ2-7	CASSCAGVGNEQYF
TRBV11-1	TRBJ2-2	CASSPPGDFGELFF
TRBV18	TRBJ2-4	CASSRRDTQGNIQYF
TRBV10-3	TRBJ2-2	CATNGEWRERTGELFF
TRBV10-3	TRBJ2-5	CAISTRAGGPEETQYF
TRBV11-2	TRBJ2-5	CASSLGDRGRQETQYF
TRBV20-1	TRBJ2-1	CSAPGPPGQFF
TRBV11-3	TRBJ1-1	CASRSDNTEAFF
TRBV7-6	TRBJ2-1	CASSLTGLAGSGISEQFF
TRBV13	TRBJ2-1	CASSPEVYLPVGEQFF
TRBV7-8	TRBJ1-2	CASSLAPGCRYTF
TRBV7-9	TRBJ2-3	CASSLITDTQYF
TRBV18	TRBJ1-5	CASSPPGQGFGNQPQHF
TRBV18	TRBJ2-3	CASSPRKTGGWTDTQYF
TRBV6-1	TRBJ1-5	CASSEDGGGGNQPQHF